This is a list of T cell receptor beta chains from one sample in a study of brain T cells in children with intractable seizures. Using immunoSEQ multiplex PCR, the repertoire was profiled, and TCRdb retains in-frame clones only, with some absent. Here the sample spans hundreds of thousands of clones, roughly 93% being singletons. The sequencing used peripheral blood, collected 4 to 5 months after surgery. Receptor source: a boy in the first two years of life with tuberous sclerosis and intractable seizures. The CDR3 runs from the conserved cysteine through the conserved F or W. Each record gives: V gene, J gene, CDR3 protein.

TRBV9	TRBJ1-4	CASSVGFDRTIEKLFF
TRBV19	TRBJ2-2	CASSITGNTGELFF
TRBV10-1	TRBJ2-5	CASSPQVGGQETQYF
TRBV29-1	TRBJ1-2	CSVEMGQGVNYGYTF
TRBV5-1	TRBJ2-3	CASSLERRQGLDTQYF
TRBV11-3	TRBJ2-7	CASSLDLYQREIYEQYF
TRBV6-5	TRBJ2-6	CASSSIVPANVLTF
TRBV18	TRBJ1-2	CASSPPGTGTINYGYTF
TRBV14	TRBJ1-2	CASSPGANYGYTF
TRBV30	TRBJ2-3	CAWTPFSGVTDTQYF